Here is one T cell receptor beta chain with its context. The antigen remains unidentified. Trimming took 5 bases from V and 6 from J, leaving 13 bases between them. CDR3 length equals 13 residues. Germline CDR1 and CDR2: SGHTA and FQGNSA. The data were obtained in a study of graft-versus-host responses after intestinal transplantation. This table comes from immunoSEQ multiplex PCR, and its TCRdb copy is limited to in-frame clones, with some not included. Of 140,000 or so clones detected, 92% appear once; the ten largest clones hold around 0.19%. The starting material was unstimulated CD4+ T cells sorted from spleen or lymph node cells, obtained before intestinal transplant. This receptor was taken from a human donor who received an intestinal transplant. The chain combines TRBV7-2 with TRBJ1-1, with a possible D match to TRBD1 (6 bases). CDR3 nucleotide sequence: TGTGCCAGCAGCCCGGGGGGCACGGCTGAAGCTTTCTTT. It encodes CASSPGGTAEAFF.